This T cell receptor beta chain is from a study of spatial heterogeneity in lung cancer. General study results and limits: Among tumor T cells, estimated coverage was roughly 7.4% for alpha chains and roughly 14% for beta chains. Counts of expanded intratumoral alpha and beta TCRs tracked tumor mutation counts.

Every individual TCR cDNA molecule carried its own unique molecular identifier, which allowed correction of PCR and sequencing errors. TCRdb re-called the 5' RACE reads through MiXCR, storing one row per CDR3 protein. This sample has some 96,000 distinct CDR3 sequences, with 4.4% found just once. Trimming removed 6 bases from V and 0 bases from J, with 12 bases in between. Germline CDR1 and CDR2: SQVTM and ANQGSEA. CDR3 length equals 14 residues. This clonotype was seen at least ten times. The target antigen is unknown. Time point described: sample taken at primary tumor resection. The donors, fewer than 95 patients with untreated early-stage non-small cell lung cancer, provided the samples. Tumor, nontumor lung or frozen PBMC supplied whole RNA, sequenced without sorting.

The chain couples TRBV29-1 to TRBJ1-3; D is perhaps TRBD1 (6 bases). The receptor comes from a male donor with early-stage non-small cell lung cancer. The input for sequencing was lung tumor tissue, taken at surgery. This chain's CDR3 is CSVVDRRSGNTIYF. The CDR3, as DNA: TGCAGCGTCGTGGACAGACGCTCTGGAAACACCATATATTTT. The full variable domain, its missing parts supplied by reference TRBV29-1 and TRBJ1-3, is SAVISQKPSRDICQRGTSLTIQCQVDSQVTMMFWYRQQPGQSLTLIATANQGSEATYESGFVIDKFPISRPNLTFSTLTVSNMSPEDSSIYLCSVVDRRSGNTIYFGEGSWLTVV.